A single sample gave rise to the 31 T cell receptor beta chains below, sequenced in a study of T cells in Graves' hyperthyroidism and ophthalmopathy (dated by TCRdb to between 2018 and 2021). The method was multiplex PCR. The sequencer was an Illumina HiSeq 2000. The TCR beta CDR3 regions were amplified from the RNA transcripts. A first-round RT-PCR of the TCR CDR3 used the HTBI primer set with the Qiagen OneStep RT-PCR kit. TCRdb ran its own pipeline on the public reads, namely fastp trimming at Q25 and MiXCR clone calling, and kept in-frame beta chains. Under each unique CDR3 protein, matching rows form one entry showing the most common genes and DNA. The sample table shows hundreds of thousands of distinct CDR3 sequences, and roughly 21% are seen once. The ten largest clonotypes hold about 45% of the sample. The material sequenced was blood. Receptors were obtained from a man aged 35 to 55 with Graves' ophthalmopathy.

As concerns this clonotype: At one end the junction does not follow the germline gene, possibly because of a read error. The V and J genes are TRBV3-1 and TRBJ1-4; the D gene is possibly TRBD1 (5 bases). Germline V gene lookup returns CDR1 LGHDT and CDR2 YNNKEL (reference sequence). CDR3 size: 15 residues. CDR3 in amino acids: CDSSQGASSGEKLFF. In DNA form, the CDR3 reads TGTGACAGCAGCCAAGGGGCCAGCTCGGGAGAAAAACTGTTTTTT.

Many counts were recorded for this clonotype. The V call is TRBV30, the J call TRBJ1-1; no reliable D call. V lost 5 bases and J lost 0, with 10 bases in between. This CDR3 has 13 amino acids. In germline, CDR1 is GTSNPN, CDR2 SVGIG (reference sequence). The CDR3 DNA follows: TGTGCCTGGGACGGAGACTTGAACACTGAAGCTTTCTTT. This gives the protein CAWDGDLNTEAFF. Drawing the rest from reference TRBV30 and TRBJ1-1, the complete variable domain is SQTIHQWPATLVQPVGSPLSLECTVEGTSNPNLYWYRQAAGRGLQLLFYSVGIGQISSEVPQNLSASRPQDRQFILSSKKLLLSDSGFYLCAWDGDLNTEAFFGQGTRLTVV.

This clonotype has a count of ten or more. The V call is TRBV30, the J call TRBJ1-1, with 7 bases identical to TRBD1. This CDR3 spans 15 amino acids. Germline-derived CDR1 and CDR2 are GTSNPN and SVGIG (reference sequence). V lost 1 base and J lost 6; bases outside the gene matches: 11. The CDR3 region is CAWSALGQNLAEAFF. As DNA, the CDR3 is TGTGCCTGGAGTGCACTGGGACAGAATCTCGCTGAAGCTTTCTTT.

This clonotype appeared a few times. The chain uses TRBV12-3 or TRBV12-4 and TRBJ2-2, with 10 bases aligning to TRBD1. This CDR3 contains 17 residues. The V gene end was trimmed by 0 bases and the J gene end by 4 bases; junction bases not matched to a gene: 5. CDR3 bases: TGTGCCAGCAGTTTAGCGTTTGGACAGGGGGGCACCGGGGAGCTGTTTTTT. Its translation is CASSLAFGQGGTGELFF.

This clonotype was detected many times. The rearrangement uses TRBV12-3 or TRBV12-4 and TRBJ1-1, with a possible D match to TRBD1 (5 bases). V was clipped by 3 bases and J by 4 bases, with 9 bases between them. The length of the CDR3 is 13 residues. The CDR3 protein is CASSFLDITEAFF. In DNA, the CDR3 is TGTGCCAGCAGTTTCCTGGACATCACTGAAGCTTTCTTT.

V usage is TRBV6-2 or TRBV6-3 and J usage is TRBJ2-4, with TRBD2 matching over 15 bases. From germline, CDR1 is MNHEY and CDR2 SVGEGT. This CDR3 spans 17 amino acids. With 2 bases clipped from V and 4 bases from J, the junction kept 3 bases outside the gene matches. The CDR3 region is CASSYTGLAGGKNIQYF. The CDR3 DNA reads TGTGCCAGCAGTTACACCGGACTAGCGGGAGGGAAAAACATTCAGTACTTC.

The DNA of the CDR3 is TGTGCCAGCAACCCCGTAGCGGGAACCGGGGAGCTGTTTTTT. Its protein is CASNPVAGTGELFF. J is TRBJ2-2 and V is TRBV6-1; TRBD2 matches at 8 bases. Trimming took 7 bases from V and 5 from J; bases not matched to a gene: 6. The CDR3 runs 14 residues. The germline V gene has CDR1 MNHNS and CDR2 SASEGT.

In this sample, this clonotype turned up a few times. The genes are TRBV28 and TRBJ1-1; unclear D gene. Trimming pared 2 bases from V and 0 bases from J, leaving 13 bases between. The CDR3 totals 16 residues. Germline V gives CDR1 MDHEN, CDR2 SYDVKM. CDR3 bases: TGTGCCAGCAGTTTAACCGGAGACCTCATGAACACTGAAGCTTTCTTT. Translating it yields CASSLTGDLMNTEAFF.

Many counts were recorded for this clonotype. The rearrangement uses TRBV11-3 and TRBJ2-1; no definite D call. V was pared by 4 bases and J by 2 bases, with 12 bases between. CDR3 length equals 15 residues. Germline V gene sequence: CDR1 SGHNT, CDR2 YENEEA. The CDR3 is CASSSKVGTYNEQFF. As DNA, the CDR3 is TGTGCCAGCAGCTCCAAAGTTGGAACCTACAATGAGCAGTTCTTC.

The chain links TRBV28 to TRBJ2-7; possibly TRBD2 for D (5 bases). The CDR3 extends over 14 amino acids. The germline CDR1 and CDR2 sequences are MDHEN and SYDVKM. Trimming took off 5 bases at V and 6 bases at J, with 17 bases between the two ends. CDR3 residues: CASSELRETTEQYF. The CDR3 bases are TGTGCCAGCAGTGAACTTCGGGAAACCACCGAGCAGTACTTC. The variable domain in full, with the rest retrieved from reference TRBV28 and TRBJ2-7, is DVKVTQSSRYLVKRTGEKVFLECVQDMDHENMFWYRQDPGLGLRLIYFSYDVKMKEKGDIPEGYSVSREKKERFSLILESASTNQTSMYLCASSELRETTEQYFGPGTRLTVT.

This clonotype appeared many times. The CDR3 here is CASSLTGTDYGYTF. The CDR3 bases are TGTGCCAGCAGCCTCACCGGGACAGACTATGGCTACACCTTC. V is TRBV3-1 and J is TRBJ1-2; the match to TRBD1 covers 7 bases. CDR3 length: 14 residues. V shed 4 bases, J shed 3 bases, and the junction held 5 bases outside the gene matches. Germline V CDR1 and CDR2: LGHDT, YNNKEL (reference sequence).

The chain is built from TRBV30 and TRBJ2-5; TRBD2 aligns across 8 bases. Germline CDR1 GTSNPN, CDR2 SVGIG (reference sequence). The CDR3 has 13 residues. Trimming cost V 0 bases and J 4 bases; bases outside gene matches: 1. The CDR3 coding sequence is TGTGCCTGGAGTGTACGGGGGGGAGAGACCCAGTACTTC. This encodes CAWSVRGGETQYF. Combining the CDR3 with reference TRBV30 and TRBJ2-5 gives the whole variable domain SQTIHQWPATLVQPVGSPLSLECTVEGTSNPNLYWYRQAAGRGLQLLFYSVGIGQISSEVPQNLSASRPQDRQFILSSKKLLLSDSGFYLCAWSVRGGETQYFGPGTRLLVL.

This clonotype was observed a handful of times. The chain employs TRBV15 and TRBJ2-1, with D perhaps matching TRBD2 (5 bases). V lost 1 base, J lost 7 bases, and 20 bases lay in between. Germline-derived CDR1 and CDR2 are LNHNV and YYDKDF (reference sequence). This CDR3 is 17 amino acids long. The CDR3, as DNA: TGTGCCACCAGCAGAGGACGGGGTCCAGGACTCACAAATGAGCAGTTCTTC. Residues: CATSRGRGPGLTNEQFF.

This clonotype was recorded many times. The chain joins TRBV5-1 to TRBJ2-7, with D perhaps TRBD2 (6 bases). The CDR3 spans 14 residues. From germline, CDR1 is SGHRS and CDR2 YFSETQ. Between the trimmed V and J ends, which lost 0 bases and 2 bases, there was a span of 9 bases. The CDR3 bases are TGCGCCAGCAGCTTGGGGGGACTTACCTACGAGCAGTACTTC. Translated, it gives CASSLGGLTYEQYF.

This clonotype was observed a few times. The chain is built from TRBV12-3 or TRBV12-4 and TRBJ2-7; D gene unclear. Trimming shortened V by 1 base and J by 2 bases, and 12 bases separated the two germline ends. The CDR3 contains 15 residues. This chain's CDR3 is CASSLGPAGPYEQYF. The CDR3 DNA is TGTGCCAGCAGTTTAGGTCCGGCAGGCCCCTACGAGCAGTACTTC.

The CDR3 bases are TGTGCCAGCAGTTCTCGGACGGGGACTTATGGCTACACCTTC. This gives the protein CASSSRTGTYGYTF. The gene calls are TRBV12-3 or TRBV12-4 and TRBJ1-2; maybe TRBD1 (5 bases). The CDR3 is 14 amino acids. Trimming cost V 4 bases and J 5 bases, with 14 bases left between them.

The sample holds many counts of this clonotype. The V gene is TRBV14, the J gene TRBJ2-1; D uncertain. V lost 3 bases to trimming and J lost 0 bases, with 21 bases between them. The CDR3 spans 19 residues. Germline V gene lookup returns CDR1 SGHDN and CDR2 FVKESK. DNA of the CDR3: TGTGCCAGCAGCCATCATCAAACGGGTCAGGAATTCTCCTACAATGAGCAGTTCTTC. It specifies CASSHHQTGQEFSYNEQFF.

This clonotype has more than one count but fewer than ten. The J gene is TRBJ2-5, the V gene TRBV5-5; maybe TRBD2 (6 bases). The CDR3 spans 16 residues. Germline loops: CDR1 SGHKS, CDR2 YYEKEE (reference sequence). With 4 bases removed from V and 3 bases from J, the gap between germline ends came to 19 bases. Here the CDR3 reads CASSVDRDFREETQYF. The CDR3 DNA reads TGTGCCAGCAGCGTAGATCGGGACTTTCGGGAAGAGACCCAGTACTTC. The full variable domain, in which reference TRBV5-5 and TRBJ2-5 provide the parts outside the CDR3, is DAGVTQSPTHLIKTRGQQVTLRCSPISGHKSVSWYQQVLGQGPQFIFQYYEKEERGRGNFPDRFSARQFPNYSSELNVNALLLGDSALYLCASSVDRDFREETQYFGPGTRLLVL.

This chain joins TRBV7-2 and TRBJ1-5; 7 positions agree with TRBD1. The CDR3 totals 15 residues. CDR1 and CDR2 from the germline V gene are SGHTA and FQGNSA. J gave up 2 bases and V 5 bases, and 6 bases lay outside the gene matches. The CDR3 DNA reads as TGTGCCAGCAGCGTACGGGGACAGCGCAATCAGCCCCAGCATTTT. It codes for CASSVRGQRNQPQHF.

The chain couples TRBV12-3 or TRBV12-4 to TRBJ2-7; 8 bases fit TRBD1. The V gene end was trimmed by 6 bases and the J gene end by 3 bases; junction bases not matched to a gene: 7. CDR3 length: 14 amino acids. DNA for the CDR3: TGTGCCAGCAGACCCGGACAGGGTCGCTACGAGCAGTACTTC. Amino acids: CASRPGQGRYEQYF.

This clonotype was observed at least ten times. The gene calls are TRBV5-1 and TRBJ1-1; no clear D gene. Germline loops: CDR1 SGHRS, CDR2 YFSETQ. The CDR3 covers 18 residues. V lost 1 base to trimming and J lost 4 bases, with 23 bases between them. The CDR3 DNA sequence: TGCGCCAGCAGCTTGTTGGGTGGACTGGGCGCAACGAGCACTGAAGCTTTCTTT. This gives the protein CASSLLGGLGATSTEAFF. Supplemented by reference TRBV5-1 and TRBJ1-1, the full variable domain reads KAGVTQTPRYLIKTRGQQVTLSCSPISGHRSVSWYQQTPGQGLQFLFEYFSETQRNKGNFPGRFSGRQFSNSRSEMNVSTLELGDSALYLCASSLLGGLGATSTEAFFGQGTRLTVV.

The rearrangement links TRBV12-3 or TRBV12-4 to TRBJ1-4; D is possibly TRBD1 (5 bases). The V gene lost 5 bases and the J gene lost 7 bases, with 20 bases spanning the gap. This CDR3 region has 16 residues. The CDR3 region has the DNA TGTGCCAGCAGTCGACCTTCGGGGGGACGAGGTGAAAAACTGTTTTTT. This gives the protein CASSRPSGGRGEKLFF.

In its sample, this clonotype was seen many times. CDR3 nucleotide sequence: TGTGCCAGCAGCCCCCAACCGAGCTCCTACGAGCAGTACTTC. Encoded protein: CASSPQPSSYEQYF. The chain recombines TRBV28 with TRBJ2-7; D is uncertain. The V and J ends lost 6 bases and 0 bases respectively, with 12 bases between them. The CDR3 covers 14 residues. Looked up from germline, CDR1 is MDHEN and CDR2 is SYDVKM.

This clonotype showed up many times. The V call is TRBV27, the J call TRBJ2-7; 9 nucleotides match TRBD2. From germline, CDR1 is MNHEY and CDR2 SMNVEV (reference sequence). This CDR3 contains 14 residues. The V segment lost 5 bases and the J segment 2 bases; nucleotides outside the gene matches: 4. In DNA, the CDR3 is TGTGCCAGCAGTCAGAGACTAGCGGCCTACGAGCAGTACTTC. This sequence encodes CASSQRLAAYEQYF.

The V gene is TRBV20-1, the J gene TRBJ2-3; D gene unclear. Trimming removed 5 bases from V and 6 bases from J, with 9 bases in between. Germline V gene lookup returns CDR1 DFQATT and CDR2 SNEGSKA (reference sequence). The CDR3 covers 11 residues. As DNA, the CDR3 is TGCAGTGCTCCGCAGGTGGATACGCAGTATTTT. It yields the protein CSAPQVDTQYF.

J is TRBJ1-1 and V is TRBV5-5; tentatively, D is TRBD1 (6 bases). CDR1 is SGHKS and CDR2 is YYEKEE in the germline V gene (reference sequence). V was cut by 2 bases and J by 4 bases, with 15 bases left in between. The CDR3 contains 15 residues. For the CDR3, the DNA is TGTGCCAGCAGCTTACTTCCCGAAGGGGGCACTGAAGCTTTCTTT. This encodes CASSLLPEGGTEAFF.

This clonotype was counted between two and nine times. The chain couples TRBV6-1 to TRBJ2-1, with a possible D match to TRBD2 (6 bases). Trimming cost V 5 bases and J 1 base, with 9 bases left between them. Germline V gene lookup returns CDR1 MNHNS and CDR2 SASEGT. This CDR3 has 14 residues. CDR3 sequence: CASSWRDSYNEQFF. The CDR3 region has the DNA TGTGCCAGCAGTTGGAGGGATTCCTACAATGAGCAGTTCTTC.

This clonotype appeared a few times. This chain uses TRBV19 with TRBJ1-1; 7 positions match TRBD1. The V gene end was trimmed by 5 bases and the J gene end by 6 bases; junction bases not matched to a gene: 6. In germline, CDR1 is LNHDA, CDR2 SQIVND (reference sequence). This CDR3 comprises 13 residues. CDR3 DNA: TGTGCCAGTAGTCCCCGACAGGGTTCTGAAGCTTTCTTT. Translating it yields CASSPRQGSEAFF.

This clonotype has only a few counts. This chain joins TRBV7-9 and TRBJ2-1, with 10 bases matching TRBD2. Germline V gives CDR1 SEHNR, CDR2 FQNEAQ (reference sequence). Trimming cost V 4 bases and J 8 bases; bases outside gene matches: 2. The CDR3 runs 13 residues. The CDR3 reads CASSSGLAHEQFF. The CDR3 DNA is TGTGCCAGCAGCTCGGGACTAGCGCATGAGCAGTTCTTC.

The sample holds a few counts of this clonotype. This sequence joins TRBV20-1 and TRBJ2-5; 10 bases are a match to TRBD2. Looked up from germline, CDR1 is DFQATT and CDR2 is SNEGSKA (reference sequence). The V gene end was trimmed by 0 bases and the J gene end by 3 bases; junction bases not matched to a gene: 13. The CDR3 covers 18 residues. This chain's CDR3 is CSARDWLAGAAGKETQYF. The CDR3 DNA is TGCAGTGCTAGAGATTGGCTAGCGGGAGCGGCGGGTAAAGAGACCCAGTACTTC.

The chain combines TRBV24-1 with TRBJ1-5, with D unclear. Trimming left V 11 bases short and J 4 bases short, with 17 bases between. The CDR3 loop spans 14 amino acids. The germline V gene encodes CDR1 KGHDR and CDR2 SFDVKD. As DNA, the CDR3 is TGTGCCATCCATGGATTCTCGGGGAATCAGCCCCAGCATTTT. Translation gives CAIHGFSGNQPQHF.